The entry below gives a single T cell receptor (beta chain) sequence along with its context. The data were taken from a study of cytotoxic CD8 clonotypes in ibrutinib-treated CLL. The table came from immunoSEQ multiplex PCR; TCRdb's copy has only in-frame clones and leaves some out. The repertoire consists of about 160,000 clones, with 70% to 85% occurring once and the leading ten covering over 2%. Trimming removed 8 bases from V and 7 bases from J, with 18 bases in between. Germline-derived CDR1 and CDR2 are MGHDK and SYGVNS. The CDR3 is 13 amino acids. The TCR originated in a human donor with chronic lymphocytic leukemia. The rearrangement uses TRBV25-1 and TRBJ2-7, with unresolved D. This material consisted of PBMCs, taken after 12 months of ibrutinib treatment. DNA for the CDR3: TGTGCCAGCCTATCCACGTCAGGCATTGAGCAGTACTTC. This translates into CASLSTSGIEQYF.